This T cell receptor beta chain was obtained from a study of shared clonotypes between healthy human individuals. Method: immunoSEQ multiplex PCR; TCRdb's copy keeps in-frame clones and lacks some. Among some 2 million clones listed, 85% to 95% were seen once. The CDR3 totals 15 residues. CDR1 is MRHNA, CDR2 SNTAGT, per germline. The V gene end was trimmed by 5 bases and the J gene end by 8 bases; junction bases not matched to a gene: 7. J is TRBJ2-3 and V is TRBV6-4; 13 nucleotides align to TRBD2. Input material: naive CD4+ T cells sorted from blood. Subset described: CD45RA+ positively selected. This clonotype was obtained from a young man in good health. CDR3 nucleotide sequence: TGTGCCAGCAGTTTACTAGCGGGGGGGCCGGGTACGCAGTATTTT. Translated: CASSLLAGGPGTQYF.